Listed below are T cell receptor beta chains from one sample, sequenced in a study of blood T cell repertoires in COVID-19. Sequenced by immunoSEQ multiplex PCR; TCRdb stores in-frame clones only, minus some. The table has about 170,000 clones, 84% seen once. The sequenced material came from peripheral blood. These receptors were collected from a woman older than 75 with COVID-19, enrolled during active disease. CDR3s include the opening cysteine and the closing phenylalanine or tryptophan. A D gene is named only where the DNA matches it firmly. Some rows mark clone size as missing; the rest say once, few, many or name a class of expanded clone.

v_gene,j_gene,abundance,d_gene,CDR3aa,CDR3nt
TRBV10-3,TRBJ2-5,once,TRBD1,CAISDPTGVETQYF,TGTGCCATCAGTGACCCGACAGGGGTAGAGACCCAGTACTTC
TRBV27,TRBJ2-2,-,-,CASSLLGGVNTGELFF,TGTGCCAGCAGTTTATTGGGAGGTGTGAACACCGGGGAGCTGTTTTTT
TRBV7-2,TRBJ2-3,-,TRBD2,CASSFGLAGGPADTQYF,TGTGCCAGCAGCTTCGGACTAGCGGGAGGGCCGGCAGATACGCAGTATTTT
TRBV7-8,TRBJ2-2,-,TRBD1,CASRSRTGFHPGELFF,TGTGCCAGCAGGAGTAGGACAGGGTTCCATCCCGGGGAGCTGTTTTTT
TRBV15,TRBJ1-1,-,-,CATSRDTYSLGEAFF,TGTGCCACCAGCAGAGACACATACAGTTTAGGTGAAGCTTTCTTT
TRBV27,TRBJ1-1,-,-,CASSWGPDIGAEAFF,TGTGCCAGCAGTTGGGGGCCGGACATTGGGGCTGAAGCTTTCTTT
TRBV19,TRBJ1-2,once,-,CASSSLDGRRMSNYGYTF,TGTGCCAGTAGTAGCCTTGATGGGAGAAGAATGTCGAACTATGGCTACACCTTC
TRBV6-5,TRBJ2-7,-,-,CASSYFGPSSYEQYF,TGTGCCAGCAGTTACTTTGGGCCGAGCTCCTACGAGCAGTACTTC
TRBV5-1,TRBJ2-7,once,TRBD1,CASSLGQGDEQYF,TGCGCCAGCAGCTTGGGACAGGGAGACGAGCAGTACTTC
TRBV27,TRBJ1-1,-,-,CASSPGGGRTEAFF,TGTGCCAGCAGTCCGGGGGGGGGTCGCACTGAAGCTTTCTTT
TRBV19,TRBJ2-5,-,-,CASSPSGAGRIETQYF,TGTGCCAGTAGTCCCTCGGGCGCAGGGCGGATAGAGACCCAGTACTTC
TRBV7-3,TRBJ2-7,-,-,CASSLTKDSYEQYF,TGTGCCAGCAGCTTAACCAAAGACAGCTACGAGCAGTACTTC
TRBV18,TRBJ2-5,-,-,CASSPSRGAGETQYF,TGTGCCAGCTCACCATCAAGGGGCGCGGGGGAGACCCAGTACTTC
TRBV18,TRBJ2-3,-,-,CASSPRDMVDLLTDTQYF,TGTGCCAGCTCACCCCGGGATATGGTAGATCTTCTTACAGATACGCAGTATTTT